The T cell receptor beta chain under discussion was sequenced for a study of blood T cell repertoires in COVID-19. The wider study: The United States, Italy and Spain were the sources of the acute and convalescent COVID-19 samples.

Trimming shortened V by 1 base and J by 7 bases, and 8 bases separated the two germline ends. Germline V CDR1 and CDR2: SGHAT, FQNNGV. CDR3 length: 13 amino acids. This clone was observed once. Original handling: Amplification with reference gene primers provided the estimates of nucleated cell counts. Measured with immunoSEQ multiplex PCR; TCRdb has only the in-frame clones, and not every one. The V and J calls and the clone size are those of that table, but D and trimming were determined from the DNA. The sample holds roughly 140,000 clones, roughly nine tenths seen once. The sequence was collected from a woman between 40 and 50 years old with acute or convalescent COVID-19. Sequenced sample: peripheral blood. V and J are TRBV11-2 and TRBJ2-1; a weak D match, TRBD2 (5 bases). The CDR3 coding sequence is TGTGCCAGCAGCTTAGTGCGGAGGAATGAGCAGTTCTTC. Translated, it gives CASSLVRRNEQFF.